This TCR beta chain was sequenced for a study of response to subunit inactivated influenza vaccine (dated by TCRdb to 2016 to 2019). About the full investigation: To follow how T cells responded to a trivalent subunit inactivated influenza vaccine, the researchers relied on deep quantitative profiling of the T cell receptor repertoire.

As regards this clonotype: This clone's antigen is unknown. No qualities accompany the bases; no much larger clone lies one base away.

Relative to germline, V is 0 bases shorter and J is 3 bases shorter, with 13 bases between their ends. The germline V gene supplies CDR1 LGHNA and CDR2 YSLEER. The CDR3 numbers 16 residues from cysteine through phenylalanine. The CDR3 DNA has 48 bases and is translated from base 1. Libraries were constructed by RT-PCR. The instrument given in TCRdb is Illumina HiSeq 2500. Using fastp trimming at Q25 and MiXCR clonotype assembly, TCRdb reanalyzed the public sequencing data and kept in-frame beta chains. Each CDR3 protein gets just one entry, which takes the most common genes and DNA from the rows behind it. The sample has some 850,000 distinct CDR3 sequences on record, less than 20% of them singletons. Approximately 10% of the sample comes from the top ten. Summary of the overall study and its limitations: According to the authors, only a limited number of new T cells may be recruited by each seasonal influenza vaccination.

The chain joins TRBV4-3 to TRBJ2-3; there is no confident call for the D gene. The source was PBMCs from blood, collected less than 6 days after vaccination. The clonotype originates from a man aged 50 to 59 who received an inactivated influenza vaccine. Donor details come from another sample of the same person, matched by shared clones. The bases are TGCGCCAGCAGCCAAGATCGAACGCCACCGACAGATACGCAGTATTTT. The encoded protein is CASSQDRTPPTDTQYF.